A single sample gave rise to the 30 T cell receptor beta chains below, sequenced in a study of T cell responses to AZD1222 COVID-19 vaccine. The protocol was immunoSEQ multiplex PCR, while the TCRdb copy is restricted to in-frame clones and leaves out a portion. The sample includes around 200,000 clones, 90% to 95% of them seen just once. The sample consisted of peripheral blood, taken 28 days after the second AZD1222 dose. These receptors were collected from an adult who received the AZD1222 COVID-19 vaccine.

The genes are TRBV2 and TRBJ1-4, with D unresolved. The length of the CDR3 is 16 residues. Trimming took 4 bases from V and 3 from J, leaving 15 bases between them. The germline V gene has CDR1 SNHLY and CDR2 FYNNEI. DNA of the CDR3: TGTGCCAGCAGTGTGAGGCGGCCCTCGGCTAATGAAAAACTGTTTTTT. Amino acid sequence: CASSVRRPSANEKLFF. Variable domain in full (rest from reference TRBV2 and TRBJ1-4): EPEVTQTPSHQVTQMGQEVILRCVPISNHLYFYWYRQILGQKVEFLVSFYNNEISEKSEIFDDQFSVERPDGSNFTLKIRSTKLEDSAMYFCASSVRRPSANEKLFFGSGTQLSVL.

V is TRBV4-1 and J is TRBJ1-6; tentatively, D is TRBD1 (5 bases). Trimming left V 0 bases short and J 14 bases short, with 23 bases between. The CDR3 consists of 17 residues. Per germline, CDR1 MGHRA and CDR2 YSYEKL. The CDR3 DNA is TGCGCCAGCAGCCAAGAGGAGCGTCAGGGCGTATTCACAACCCTCCACTTT. Translating gives CASSQEERQGVFTTLHF.

This chain connects TRBV2 to TRBJ1-2; D is possibly TRBD1 (5 bases). The CDR3 has 14 residues. CDR1 and CDR2 from the germline V gene are SNHLY and FYNNEI. The V gene lost 2 bases and the J gene lost 7 bases, with 14 bases spanning the gap. In DNA form, the CDR3 reads TGTGCCAGCAGTGAAAGAATTCTTGGGGGTGGCTACACCTTC. Its translation is CASSERILGGGYTF.

The genes are TRBV20-1 and TRBJ1-1; D may be TRBD1 (5 bases). Germline V gene data show CDR1 as DFQATT and CDR2 as SNEGSKA (reference sequence). V dropped 3 bases and J dropped 3 bases, with 5 bases sitting between them. This CDR3 has 11 residues. CDR3 region: CSARGDTEAFF. The DNA for the CDR3 is TGCAGTGCTAGGGGGGACACTGAAGCTTTCTTT.

This clone was seen just once. The rearrangement uses TRBV7-9 and TRBJ1-6; 9 bases fit TRBD1. The CDR3 sequence is 15 residues long. The germline V gene has CDR1 SEHNR and CDR2 FQNEAQ (reference sequence). The ends lost 3 bases at V and 8 bases at J; junction bases unmatched: 5. The CDR3 loop is CASSFGTGSHSPLHF. The CDR3 bases are TGTGCCAGCAGCTTCGGGACAGGGTCCCATTCACCCCTCCACTTT.

The rearrangement links TRBV19 to TRBJ2-1, with TRBD1 identical over 12 bases. Germline V gene sequence: CDR1 LNHDA, CDR2 SQIVND (reference sequence). This CDR3 spans 15 amino acids. Trimming cost V 4 bases and J 9 bases; bases outside gene matches: 7. Written as DNA, the CDR3 is TGTGCCAGTAGTAAACCGGGACAGGGGGCTGGTGAGCAGTTCTTC. Protein sequence: CASSKPGQGAGEQFF.

The V gene is TRBV30, the J gene TRBJ2-7, with TRBD2 identical over 8 bases. Germline V gene sequence: CDR1 GTSNPN, CDR2 SVGIG (reference sequence). J gave up 3 bases and V 2 bases, and 3 bases lay outside the gene matches. The CDR3 loop spans 13 amino acids. CDR3 DNA sequence: TGTGCCTGGAGTTTGGCGGGAGGCTACGAGCAGTACTTC. Encoded protein: CAWSLAGGYEQYF.

The chain joins TRBV6-2 or TRBV6-3 to TRBJ2-3; 8 nucleotides match TRBD2. Germline V gene lookup returns CDR1 MNHEY and CDR2 SVGEGT. This CDR3 contains 15 residues. Losses at the gene ends were 2 bases for V and 7 bases for J; bases not matched to a gene: 8. The CDR3 DNA sequence: TGTGCCAGCAGTTACAGGCGGGGGGTATCCAATACGCAGTATTTT. Protein product: CASSYRRGVSNTQYF.

This chain links TRBV19 with TRBJ2-2; D is undetermined. Between the trimmed V and J ends, which lost 7 bases and 4 bases, there was a span of 10 bases. CDR1 is LNHDA, CDR2 SQIVND, per germline (reference sequence). The CDR3 consists of 13 residues. CDR3 loop: CASKSILTGELFF. As DNA, the CDR3 is TGTGCCAGTAAGTCTATTCTCACCGGGGAGCTGTTTTTT.

The rearrangement uses TRBV28 and TRBJ1-4, with D possibly TRBD1 on 5 matching bases. Germline values: CDR1 MDHEN, CDR2 SYDVKM. The CDR3 covers 17 residues. V was pared by 4 bases and J by 7 bases, with 22 bases between. This chain's CDR3 is CASSSRSWRGWGEKLFF. The DNA for the CDR3 is TGTGCCAGCAGTTCCCGTAGTTGGAGGGGATGGGGTGAAAAACTGTTTTTT.

This chain joins TRBV5-4 and TRBJ2-1; D call uncertain. CDR3 length: 17 residues. CDR1 is SGHNT, CDR2 YYREEE, per germline (reference sequence). Trimming pared 0 bases from V and 0 bases from J, leaving 13 bases between. The CDR3 DNA follows: TGTGCCAGCAGCTTGGTAATTTTGAGAGACTCCTACAATGAGCAGTTCTTC. Amino acid sequence: CASSLVILRDSYNEQFF.

As to this clone: One end of the junction does not line up with germline, which may come from a read error. This chain uses TRBV7-3 with TRBJ1-1; 9 bases are a match to TRBD1. The CDR3 runs to 13 residues. Germline-derived CDR1 and CDR2 are SGHTA and FQGTGA. The CDR3 spells CASSLTGTGYLIF. In DNA, the CDR3 is TGTGCCAGCAGCTTAACGGGGACAGGGTACCTTATCTTT.

J is TRBJ2-1 and V is TRBV30; 9 bases match TRBD2. The CDR3 length is 14 residues. Germline V lookup: CDR1 GTSNPN, CDR2 SVGIG (reference sequence). V shed 4 bases and J 0 bases; nucleotides not matched to a gene: 1. The DNA of the CDR3 is TGTGCCTGGATTAGCGGGAGCTCCTACAATGAGCAGTTCTTC. Translating it yields CAWISGSSYNEQFF.

The V gene is TRBV7-3, the J gene TRBJ1-1, with D possibly being TRBD1 (5 bases). The length of the CDR3 is 14 residues. The germline gives CDR1 SGHTA, CDR2 FQGTGA. V gave up 5 bases and J gave up 5 bases, with 15 bases separating them. CDR3 nucleotide sequence: TGTGCCAGCAGCGAGTGGGGCGGCCGGACTGAAGCTTTCTTT. It translates to CASSEWGGRTEAFF.

This clone was observed a single time. The rearrangement joins TRBV27 to TRBJ2-7; no clear D gene. The germline V and J ends were trimmed by 0 bases and 2 bases, with 8 bases remaining between them. Germline values: CDR1 MNHEY, CDR2 SMNVEV (reference sequence). This CDR3 is built from 14 residues. CDR3 protein: CASSLSVRTYEQYF. CDR3 sequence (DNA): TGTGCCAGCAGTTTATCGGTGAGGACCTACGAGCAGTACTTC.

This sequence joins TRBV3-1 (or the pseudogene TRBV3-2) and TRBJ2-1; the match to TRBD2 covers 10 bases. Germline trimming cut 0 bases from V and 9 bases from J; bases unmatched to any gene: 8. CDR3 size: 16 residues. Germline V gene data show CDR1 as LGHDT and CDR2 as YNNKEL (reference sequence). CDR3 sequence reads: CASSQDPSGSSGEQFF. CDR3 DNA sequence: TGTGCCAGCAGCCAAGATCCTAGCGGGAGTTCTGGTGAGCAGTTCTTC.

The V gene is TRBV6-6, the J gene TRBJ2-1; the match to TRBD2 covers 12 bases. The germline CDR1 and CDR2 sequences are MNHNY and SVGAGI (reference sequence). V trimming: 7 bases; J trimming: 5 bases; junction bases outside the gene matches: 3. The CDR3 covers 14 residues. The CDR3 region has the DNA TGTGCCAGCATACTAGCGGGGGGCCACAATGAGCAGTTCTTC. This translates into CASILAGGHNEQFF.

This chain uses TRBV25-1 with TRBJ1-3, with 12 bases identical to TRBD1. The trim removed 2 bases at V and 6 bases at J, leaving 2 bases unmatched. Germline V lookup: CDR1 MGHDK, CDR2 SYGVNS. This CDR3 has 15 residues. The CDR3 nucleotides are TGTGCCAGCAGTGAAGGGACAGGGGGCAAAAACACCATATATTTT. This gives the protein CASSEGTGGKNTIYF.

This sequence joins TRBV2 and TRBJ1-2; D is possibly TRBD1 (6 bases). This CDR3 has 14 amino acids. Trimming cost V 2 bases and J 8 bases, with 15 bases left between them. The germline CDR1 and CDR2 sequences are SNHLY and FYNNEI. CDR3 amino acids: CASSEQGPPGGYTF. CDR3 nucleotides: TGTGCCAGCAGTGAACAGGGGCCCCCGGGCGGCTACACCTTC.

The genes are TRBV19 and TRBJ2-1, with D unresolved. CDR3 size: 15 residues. V was pared by 3 bases and J by 6 bases, with 15 bases between. Germline lookup yields CDR1 LNHDA and CDR2 SQIVND (reference sequence). This CDR3 reads CASSMKPQVGNEQFF. The CDR3 region has the DNA TGTGCCAGTAGTATGAAGCCCCAGGTGGGCAATGAGCAGTTCTTC.

This clone came up once. The chain recombines TRBV5-4 with TRBJ2-5; D might be TRBD1 (5 bases). Germline V gene lookup returns CDR1 SGHNT and CDR2 YYREEE (reference sequence). The CDR3 is 13 amino acids. Trimming removed 7 bases at V and 2 bases at J, with 12 bases between. This chain's CDR3 is CASGTGEQETQYF. The CDR3 bases are TGTGCCAGCGGAACAGGAGAACAAGAGACCCAGTACTTC.

The chain is built from TRBV7-8 and TRBJ2-7; 7 bases line up with TRBD1. The CDR3 is 15 amino acids. The J segment lost 0 bases and the V segment lost 7 bases, leaving 9 bases of the junction unmatched. Germline CDR1 SGHVS, CDR2 FQNEAQ. The CDR3 is CASTNPTGSSYEQYF. CDR3 DNA sequence: TGTGCCAGCACCAACCCGACAGGGAGCTCCTACGAGCAGTACTTC.

This clone was detected only once. The V and J genes are TRBV7-9 and TRBJ2-7; no clear D gene. CDR3 size: 14 residues. V was clipped by 2 bases and J by 6 bases, with 14 bases between them. Germline loops: CDR1 SEHNR, CDR2 FQNEAQ (reference sequence). CDR3 sequence (DNA): TGTGCCAGCAGCTTAAAACAGACCGGGCCCGAGCAGTACTTC. Its protein is CASSLKQTGPEQYF.

V usage is TRBV7-9 and J usage is TRBJ1-1; tentative D call: TRBD1 (5 bases). V dropped 5 bases and J dropped 6 bases, with 7 bases sitting between them. There are 11 residues in the CDR3. Germline V lookup: CDR1 SEHNR, CDR2 FQNEAQ (reference sequence). The CDR3 nucleotides are TGTGCCAGCAGCAGGGGATCTGAAGCTTTCTTT. It codes for CASSRGSEAFF. Combining the CDR3 with reference TRBV7-9 and TRBJ1-1 gives the whole variable domain DTGVSQNPRHKITKRGQNVTFRCDPISEHNRLYWYRQTLGQGPEFLTYFQNEAQLEKSRLLSDRFSAERPKGSFSTLEIQRTEQGDSAMYLCASSRGSEAFFGQGTRLTVV.

In DNA, the CDR3 is TGCGCCAGCAGCCAAATCACCCCTCGAGGTAGTAGCTCTGGAAACACCATATATTTT. It codes for CASSQITPRGSSSGNTIYF. The J gene is TRBJ1-3, the V gene TRBV4-1; D is ambiguous. V gave up 2 bases and J gave up 0 bases, with 20 bases separating them. CDR3 length: 19 amino acids. Looked up from germline, CDR1 is MGHRA and CDR2 is YSYEKL.

The CDR3 DNA reads TGCGCCAGCAGCTTGGTTGGCCCGGGGAGGGATGAAAAACTGTTTTTT. Translation: CASSLVGPGRDEKLFF. The chain combines TRBV5-1 with TRBJ1-4; unclear D gene. This CDR3 is built from 16 residues. Germline V lookup: CDR1 SGHRS, CDR2 YFSETQ. Trimming removed 0 bases from V and 6 bases from J, with 15 bases in between.

The J gene is TRBJ1-4, the V gene TRBV7-2; D gene uncertain. Germline V gene sequence: CDR1 SGHTA, CDR2 FQGNSA. V was cut by 6 bases and J by 6 bases, with 11 bases left in between. The CDR3 runs to 13 residues. In nucleotides, the CDR3 is TGTGCCAGCAGAAAAAGAGTGGATGAAAAACTGTTTTTT. As protein: CASRKRVDEKLFF.

This clone appeared a single time. V gene TRBV2 combines with J gene TRBJ2-3; 12 bases are shared with TRBD2. In germline, CDR1 is SNHLY, CDR2 FYNNEI. J gave up 6 bases and V 6 bases, and 28 bases lay outside the gene matches. The CDR3 covers 22 residues. In nucleotides, the CDR3 is TGTGCCAGCAGGGACGTGTTGGAGCAGGGCACACTAGCGGGAGGAGCCCTCGATACGCAGTATTTT. The encoded protein is CASRDVLEQGTLAGGALDTQYF. Looking up the rest from reference TRBV2 and TRBJ2-3 gives the full variable domain: EPEVTQTPSHQVTQMGQEVILRCVPISNHLYFYWYRQILGQKVEFLVSFYNNEISEKSEIFDDQFSVERPDGSNFTLKIRSTKLEDSAMYFCASRDVLEQGTLAGGALDTQYFGPGTRLTVL.

This clone has only one observation. CDR3 sequence reads: CASNAGGSDEQYF. In DNA, the CDR3 is TGTGCCAGCAATGCGGGGGGGTCGGACGAGCAGTACTTC. This sequence joins TRBV7-3 and TRBJ2-7; 9 bases line up with TRBD2. CDR3 size: 13 residues. CDR1 and CDR2 (germline): SGHTA, FQGTGA. V dropped 7 bases and J dropped 5; count of bases not matched to a gene: 6.

In this sample, this clone turned up a few times. The rearrangement joins TRBV9 to TRBJ2-3; D is possibly TRBD1 (6 bases). The CDR3 loop spans 14 amino acids. The V gene's germline CDR1 is SGDLS and CDR2 YYNGEE. V lost 3 bases to trimming and J lost 3 bases, with 11 bases between them. CDR3: CASSAGDGTDTQYF. In DNA, the CDR3 is TGTGCCAGCAGCGCAGGGGATGGGACAGATACGCAGTATTTT.